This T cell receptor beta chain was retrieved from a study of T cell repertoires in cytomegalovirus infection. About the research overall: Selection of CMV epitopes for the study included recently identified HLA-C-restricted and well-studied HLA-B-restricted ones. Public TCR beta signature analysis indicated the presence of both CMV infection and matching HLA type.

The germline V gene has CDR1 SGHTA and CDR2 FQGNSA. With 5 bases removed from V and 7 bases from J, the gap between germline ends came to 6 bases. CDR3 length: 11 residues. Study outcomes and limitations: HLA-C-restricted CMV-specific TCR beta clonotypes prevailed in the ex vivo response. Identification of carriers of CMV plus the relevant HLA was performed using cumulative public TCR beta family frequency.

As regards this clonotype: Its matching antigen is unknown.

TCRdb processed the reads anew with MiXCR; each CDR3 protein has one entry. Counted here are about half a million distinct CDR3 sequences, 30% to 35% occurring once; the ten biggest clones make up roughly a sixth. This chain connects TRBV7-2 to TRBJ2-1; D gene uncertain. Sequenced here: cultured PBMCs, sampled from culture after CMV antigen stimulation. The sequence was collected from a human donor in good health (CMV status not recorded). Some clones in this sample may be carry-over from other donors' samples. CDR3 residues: CASSPTNEQFF. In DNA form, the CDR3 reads TGTGCCAGCAGCCCGACGAATGAGCAGTTCTTC.